Listed below are T cell receptor beta chains from one sample, sequenced in a study of CD8 T cells in Susac syndrome. TCRdb re-called the immunoSEQ multiplex PCR reads through MiXCR, storing one row per CDR3 protein. The data hold some 130,000 distinct CDR3 sequences, with 95% observed a single time. Sequenced material: CD8+ T cells from PBMCs. These receptors were taken from a human donor with Susac syndrome. Each CDR3 is given with its conserved first and last residue. Fields, in order: D gene, J gene, V gene, clone size, CDR3 protein, CDR3 DNA. D genes are given only for firm matches. Clone size, where shown, is once, few, many, or a class for clones that have expanded.

- TRBJ2-1 TRBV4-1 - CASSPGVGPNEQFF TGCGCCAGCAGCCCAGGGGTGGGGCCCAATGAGCAGTTCTTC
- TRBJ1-1 TRBV7-9 - CASSYQTGNTEAFF TGTGCCAGCAGCTATCAGACTGGGAACACTGAAGCTTTCTTT
- TRBJ1-2 TRBV5-6 - CASSSGPGGYTF TGTGCCAGCAGCAGCGGACCAGGGGGCTACACCTTC
- TRBJ2-7 TRBV5-4 - CASSFGSGATYEQYF -
- TRBJ2-7 TRBV27 - CASSFGGRGNEQYF TGTGCCAGCAGTTTCGGAGGGAGAGGCAACGAGCAGTACTTC
- TRBJ1-2 TRBV12-3/TRBV12-4 - CASSPTASSYTF TGTGCCAGCAGTCCGACAGCTTCAAGCTACACCTTC
- TRBJ1-2 TRBV5-1 - CASSLEGGYTF TGCGCCAGCAGCTTGGAGGGTGGCTACACCTTC
- TRBJ2-3 TRBV27 - CASSLSEGSTDTQYF TGTGCCAGCAGTTTGTCGGAGGGGAGCACAGATACGCAGTATTTT
- TRBJ2-5 TRBV12-3/TRBV12-4 - CASSFLSGGETQYF TGTGCCAGCAGTTTCTTATCAGGCGGGGAGACCCAGTACTTC
- TRBJ1-2 TRBV7-9 - CASSEGGYTF TGTGCCAGCTCTGAGGGGGGCTACACCTTC
- TRBJ1-2 TRBV9 - CASSIQSGKGPNYGYTF TGTGCCAGCAGCATCCAATCTGGGAAGGGGCCAAACTATGGCTACACCTTC
TRBD1 TRBJ1-2 TRBV20-1 - CSARTGPRYGYTF TGCAGTGCTAGGACAGGGCCCCGCTATGGCTACACCTTC
- TRBJ2-3 TRBV27 - CASSLSSGLVADTQYF TGTGCCAGCAGTCTATCCTCGGGACTCGTCGCAGATACGCAGTATTTT
- TRBJ2-7 TRBV6-1 - CASSDATGRAYEQYF TGTGCCAGCAGTGACGCGACAGGTCGGGCCTACGAGCAGTACTTC
TRBD1 TRBJ2-7 TRBV9 - CASSVEGTGYEQYF TGTGCCAGCAGCGTAGAGGGGACAGGCTACGAGCAGTACTTC
TRBD2 TRBJ2-7 TRBV3-1 once CASSHAGGGYEQYF TGTGCCAGCAGCCATGCGGGGGGAGGGTACGAGCAGTACTTC